Shown below are 5 T cell receptor beta chains from a single sample sequenced in a study of memory CD4+ T cells and cytomegalovirus serostatus. The sort gate was single viable CD3+CD4+CD8-CD45RO+ cells for memory CD4+ T cells. Profiling relied on immunoSEQ multiplex PCR, and the TCRdb table lists in-frame clones only, not all of them. The sample holds about 75,000 clones; around 82% are singletons and the top ten take around 2.6%. Sequenced input: memory CD4+ T cells from blood. The receptors were gathered from an adult in good health and CMV-seropositive.

The chain is built from TRBV6-5 and TRBJ1-4; 9 bases align to TRBD1. V dropped 5 bases and J dropped 6; count of bases not matched to a gene: 7. CDR1 and CDR2 from the germline V gene are MNHEY and SVGAGI. The CDR3 is made up of 15 amino acids. The CDR3 loop is CASSVRDRADEKLFF. CDR3 nucleotides: TGTGCCAGCAGTGTCCGGGACAGGGCTGATGAAAAACTGTTTTTT.

The genes are TRBV7-7 and TRBJ2-5; 10 nucleotides align to TRBD2. V gave up 2 bases and J gave up 4 bases; unmatched junction bases: 1. CDR1 and CDR2 from the germline V gene are SSHAT and FNYEAQ (reference sequence). The CDR3 extends over 14 amino acids. CDR3 in DNA: TGTGCCAGCAGCTTACGGACTAGCGGAGAGACCCAGTACTTC. Translating it yields CASSLRTSGETQYF. The variable domain in full, with the rest retrieved from reference TRBV7-7 and TRBJ2-5, is GAGVSQSPRYKVTKRGQDVTLRCDPISSHATLYWYQQALGQGPEFLTYFNYEAQPDKSGLPSDRFSAERPEGSISTLTIQRTEQRDSAMYRCASSLRTSGETQYFGPGTRLLVL.

The chain has TRBV7-2 and TRBJ2-3; D assignment may be TRBD1 or TRBD2 (5 bases each). Looked up from germline, CDR1 is SGHTA and CDR2 is FQGNSA. V gave up 5 bases and J gave up 5 bases, with 14 bases separating them. This CDR3 region has 14 residues. The CDR3 reads CASSLHRGVDTQYF. CDR3 DNA sequence: TGTGCCAGCAGCCTACACCGAGGGGTAGATACGCAGTATTTT.

The V gene is TRBV11-3, the J gene TRBJ2-2, with 7 bases that match TRBD2. The CDR3 spans 17 residues. Germline CDR1 SGHNT, CDR2 YENEEA. V lost 2 bases to trimming and J lost 5 bases; unmatched junction nucleotides: 11. The CDR3 DNA sequence: TGTGCCAGCAGCTTACCCGAGACTAGCTGGGGGACCGGGGAGCTGTTTTTT. It yields the protein CASSLPETSWGTGELFF. The complete variable domain, with remaining parts taken from reference TRBV11-3 and TRBJ2-2, reads EAGVVQSPRYKIIEKKQPVAFWCNPISGHNTLYWYLQNLGQGPELLIRYENEEAVDDSQLPKDRFSAERLKGVDSTLKIQPAELGDSAVYLCASSLPETSWGTGELFFGEGSRLTVL.

This clone was seen just once. The chain carries TRBV5-5 and TRBJ1-2, with a possible D match to TRBD1 (6 bases). The V end lost 2 bases, the J end lost 4 bases, and 15 bases lay between the germline ends. Germline CDR1 and CDR2: SGHKS and YYEKEE (reference sequence). This CDR3 is 15 amino acids long. The CDR3 reads CASSLVGGSGYGYTF. The CDR3 DNA follows: TGTGCCAGCAGCTTAGTAGGGGGGTCGGGCTATGGCTACACCTTC.